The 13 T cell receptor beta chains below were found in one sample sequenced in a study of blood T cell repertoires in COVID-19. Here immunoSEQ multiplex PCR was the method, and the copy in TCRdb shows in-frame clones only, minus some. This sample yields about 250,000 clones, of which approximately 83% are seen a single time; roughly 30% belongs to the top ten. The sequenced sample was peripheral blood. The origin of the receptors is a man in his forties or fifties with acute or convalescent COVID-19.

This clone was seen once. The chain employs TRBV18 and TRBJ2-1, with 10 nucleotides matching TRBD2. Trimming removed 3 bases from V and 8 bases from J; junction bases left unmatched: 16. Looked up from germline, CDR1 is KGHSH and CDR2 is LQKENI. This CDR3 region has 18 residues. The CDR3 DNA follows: TGTGCCAGCTCACCGGAAGGGGCCGGGACTAGCGAAGGGCATGAGCAGTTCTTC. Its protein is CASSPEGAGTSEGHEQFF.

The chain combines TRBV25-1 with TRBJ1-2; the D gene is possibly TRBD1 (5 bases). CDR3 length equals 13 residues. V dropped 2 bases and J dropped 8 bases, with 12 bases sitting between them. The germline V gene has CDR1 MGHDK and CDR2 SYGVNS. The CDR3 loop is CASSEAFRGGYTF. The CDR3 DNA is TGTGCCAGCAGTGAAGCCTTCCGGGGGGGCTACACCTTC.

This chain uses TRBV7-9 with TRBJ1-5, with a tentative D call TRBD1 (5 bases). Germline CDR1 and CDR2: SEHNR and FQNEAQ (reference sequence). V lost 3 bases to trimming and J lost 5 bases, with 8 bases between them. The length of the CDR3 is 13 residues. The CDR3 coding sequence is TGTGCCAGCAGCTTCGACAGCGATCAGCCCCAGCATTTT. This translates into CASSFDSDQPQHF.

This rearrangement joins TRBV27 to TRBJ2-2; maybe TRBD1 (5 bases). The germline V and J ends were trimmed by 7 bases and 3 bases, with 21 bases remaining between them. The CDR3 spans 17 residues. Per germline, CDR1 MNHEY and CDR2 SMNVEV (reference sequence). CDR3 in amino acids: CASTRQQGFTDTGELFF. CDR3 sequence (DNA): TGTGCCAGCACCCGCCAGCAGGGTTTTACGGACACCGGGGAGCTGTTTTTT.

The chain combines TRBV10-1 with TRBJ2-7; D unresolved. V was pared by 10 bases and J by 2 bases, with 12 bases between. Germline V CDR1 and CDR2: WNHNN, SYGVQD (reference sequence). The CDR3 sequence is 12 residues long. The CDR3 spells CANASWAYEQYF. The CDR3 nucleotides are TGCGCCAACGCTAGTTGGGCCTACGAGCAGTACTTC.

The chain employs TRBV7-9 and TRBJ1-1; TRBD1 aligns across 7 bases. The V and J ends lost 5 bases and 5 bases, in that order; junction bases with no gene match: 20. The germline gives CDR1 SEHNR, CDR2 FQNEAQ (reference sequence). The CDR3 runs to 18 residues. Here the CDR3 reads CASSQPWTGREGRTEAFF. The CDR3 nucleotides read TGTGCCAGCAGCCAACCTTGGACAGGAAGGGAAGGGAGGACTGAAGCTTTCTTT.

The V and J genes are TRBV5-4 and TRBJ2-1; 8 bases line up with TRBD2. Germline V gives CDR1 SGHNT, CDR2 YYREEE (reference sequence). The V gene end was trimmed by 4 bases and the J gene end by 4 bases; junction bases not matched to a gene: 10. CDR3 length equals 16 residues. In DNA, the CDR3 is TGTGCCAGCAGCCGGCTGGGAGCGGGGGAATACAATGAGCAGTTCTTC. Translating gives CASSRLGAGEYNEQFF.

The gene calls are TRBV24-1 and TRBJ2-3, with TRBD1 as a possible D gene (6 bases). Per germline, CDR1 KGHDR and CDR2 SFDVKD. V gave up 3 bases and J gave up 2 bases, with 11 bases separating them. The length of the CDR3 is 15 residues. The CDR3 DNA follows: TGTGCCACCAGTGATCAAGGACAGATCACAGATACGCAGTATTTT. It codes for CATSDQGQITDTQYF.

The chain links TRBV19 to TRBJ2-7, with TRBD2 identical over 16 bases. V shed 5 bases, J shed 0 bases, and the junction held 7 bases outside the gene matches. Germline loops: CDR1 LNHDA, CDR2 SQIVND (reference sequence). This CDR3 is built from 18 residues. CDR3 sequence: CASSSGLAGGIDSYEQYF. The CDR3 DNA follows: TGTGCCAGTAGTTCGGGACTAGCGGGAGGGATTGACTCCTACGAGCAGTACTTC.

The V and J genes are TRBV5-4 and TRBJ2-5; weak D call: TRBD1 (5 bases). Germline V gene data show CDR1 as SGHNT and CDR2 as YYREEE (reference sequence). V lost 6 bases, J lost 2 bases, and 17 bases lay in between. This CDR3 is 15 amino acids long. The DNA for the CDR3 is TGTGCCAGCAACACAAAGGGTCAGGGACAAGAGACCCAGTACTTC. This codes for CASNTKGQGQETQYF.

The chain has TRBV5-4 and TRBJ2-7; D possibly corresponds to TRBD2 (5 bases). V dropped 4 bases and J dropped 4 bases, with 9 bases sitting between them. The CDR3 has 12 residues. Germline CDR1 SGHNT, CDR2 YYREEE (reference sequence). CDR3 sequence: CASSRGLYEQYF. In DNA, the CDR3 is TGTGCCAGCAGCCGCGGACTTTACGAGCAGTACTTC.

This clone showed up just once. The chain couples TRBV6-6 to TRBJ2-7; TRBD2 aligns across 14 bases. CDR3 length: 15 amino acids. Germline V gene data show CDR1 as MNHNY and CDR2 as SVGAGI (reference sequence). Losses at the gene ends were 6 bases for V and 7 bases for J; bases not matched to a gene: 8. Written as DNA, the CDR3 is TGTGCCAGCAGACCGGGACTAGCGGGAGTCAGGGAGCAGTACTTC. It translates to CASRPGLAGVREQYF.

DNA for the CDR3: TGTGCCAGCAGCTTAGGAGACAGGGGTCAGCCCCAGCATTTT. Translation: CASSLGDRGQPQHF. The chain couples TRBV7-6 to TRBJ1-5; 8 bases map to TRBD1. The germline V gene has CDR1 SGHVS and CDR2 FNYEAQ. The CDR3 extends over 14 amino acids. Germline trimming cut 1 base from V and 6 bases from J; bases unmatched to any gene: 2. Drawing the rest from reference TRBV7-6 and TRBJ1-5, the complete variable domain is GAGVSQSPRYKVTKRGQDVALRCDPISGHVSLYWYRQALGQGPEFLTYFNYEAQQDKSGLPNDRFSAERPEGSISTLTIQRTEQRDSAMYRCASSLGDRGQPQHFGDGTRLSIL.